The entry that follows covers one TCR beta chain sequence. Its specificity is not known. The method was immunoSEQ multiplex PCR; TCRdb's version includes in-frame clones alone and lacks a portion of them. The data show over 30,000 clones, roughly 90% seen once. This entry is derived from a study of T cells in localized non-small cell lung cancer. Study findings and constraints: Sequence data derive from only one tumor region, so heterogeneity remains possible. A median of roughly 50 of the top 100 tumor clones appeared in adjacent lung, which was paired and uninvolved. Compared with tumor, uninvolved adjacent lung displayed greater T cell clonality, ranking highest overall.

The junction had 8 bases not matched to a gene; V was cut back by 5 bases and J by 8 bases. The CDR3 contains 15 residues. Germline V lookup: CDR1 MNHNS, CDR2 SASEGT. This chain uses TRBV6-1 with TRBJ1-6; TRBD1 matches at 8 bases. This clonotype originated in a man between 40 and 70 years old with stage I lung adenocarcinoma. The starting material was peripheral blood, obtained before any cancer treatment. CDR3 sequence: CASSHTGGLDSPLHF. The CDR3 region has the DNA TGTGCCAGCAGTCATACAGGGGGTTTGGATTCACCCCTCCACTTT.